This TCR delta chain was identified during a study of gamma-delta T cells after stem cell transplantation. By sample share, this clone is hyperexpanded. Other DNA sequences of this sample code for an identical CDR3. Germline CDR1 and CDR2: GEAIGNYY and EKD. This CDR3 has 15 amino acids. The V end lost 0 bases, the J end lost 1 base, and 11 bases lay between the germline ends. TCRdb reprocessed the RT-PCR reads through CATT. Of more than 500 delta-chain clones detected, about 17% appear once; the ten largest clones hold roughly 60%. Specimen: gamma-delta T cells. The genes are TRDV2 and TRDJ1; a weak D match, TRDD3 (5 bases). This receptor was taken from a human donor. It is not recorded whose cells these are; they may come from a transplant donor. The CDR3 spells CACDTVGTLTDKLIF. DNA of the CDR3: TGTGCCTGTGACACCGTGGGGACCCTCACCGATAAACTCATCTTT.